This TCR beta chain came from a study of blood T cells in healthy people across ages. A second 7 to 11 cycle PCR used barcoded and J-beta primers. Via MiXCR, TCRdb re-called the 5' RACE reads, giving one row per CDR3 protein. The data contain 600,000 or so distinct CDR3 sequences, roughly 31% of them seen just once; the ten biggest clones take up 15% to 18%. This clonotype has ten or more counts. The CDR3 runs 13 residues. Trimming stripped 5 bases from V and 0 bases from J, with 8 bases between. From germline, CDR1 is MNHNY and CDR2 SVGAGI (reference sequence). The TCR sequence derives from a woman of 80 years or more in good health. The rearrangement links TRBV6-6 to TRBJ2-7; D not resolved. The material sequenced was blood. The CDR3 DNA follows: TGTGCCAGCAGTATACTTCCCTCCTACGAGCAGTACTTC. Protein sequence: CASSILPSYEQYF.